Here is one TCR beta chain with its context. This specimen belongs to a study of T-cell reconstitution after alpha-beta-depleted transplantation in children. CDR3 length equals 14 residues. V was cut by 0 bases and J by 12 bases, with 18 bases left in between. The V gene's germline CDR1 is MNHEY and CDR2 SVGAGI. Unique molecular identifiers were incorporated when the TCRbeta library was constructed. MiXCR, applied by TCRdb to the PCR reads, yields one record per CDR3 protein. The sample consists of about a million distinct CDR3 sequences, roughly 29% of them appearing once. The sequenced sample was PBMCs, mostly from graft donor cells, obtained 360 days after TCRalphabeta/CD19-depleted stem cell transplant. The source of this sequence is a boy in the first two years of life who had a stem cell transplant for SCID, so the T cells may come from the graft donor. The V gene is TRBV6-5, the J gene TRBJ2-7; no clear D. DNA of the CDR3: TGTGCCAGCAGTTACTCCATGGCCGAATATCATCCGTACTTC. Protein product: CASSYSMAEYHPYF.